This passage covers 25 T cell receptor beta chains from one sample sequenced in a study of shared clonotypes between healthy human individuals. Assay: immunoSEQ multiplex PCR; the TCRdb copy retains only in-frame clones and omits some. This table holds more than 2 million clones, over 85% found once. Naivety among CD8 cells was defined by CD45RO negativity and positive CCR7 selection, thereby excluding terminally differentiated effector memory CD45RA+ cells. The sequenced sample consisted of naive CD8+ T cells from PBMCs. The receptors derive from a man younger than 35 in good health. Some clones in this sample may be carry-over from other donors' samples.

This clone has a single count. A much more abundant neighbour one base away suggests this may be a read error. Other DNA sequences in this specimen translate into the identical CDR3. CDR3 coding DNA: TGTGCCAGCAGCTTAGGACAGTCCTACGAGCAGTACTTC. Translated, it gives CASSLGQSYEQYF. The gene calls are TRBV27 and TRBJ2-7; D possibly corresponds to TRBD1 (6 bases). V was trimmed by 6 bases and J by 1 base, leaving 10 bases between them. Germline V gives CDR1 MNHEY, CDR2 SMNVEV (reference sequence). The CDR3 runs to 13 residues.

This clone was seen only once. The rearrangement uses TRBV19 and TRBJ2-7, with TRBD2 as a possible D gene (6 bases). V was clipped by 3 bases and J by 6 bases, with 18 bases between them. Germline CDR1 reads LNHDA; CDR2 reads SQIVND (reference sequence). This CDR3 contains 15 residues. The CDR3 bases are TGTGCCAGTAGTATTGCAGTGACTAGGAAACGCGAGCAGTACTTC. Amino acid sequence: CASSIAVTRKREQYF.

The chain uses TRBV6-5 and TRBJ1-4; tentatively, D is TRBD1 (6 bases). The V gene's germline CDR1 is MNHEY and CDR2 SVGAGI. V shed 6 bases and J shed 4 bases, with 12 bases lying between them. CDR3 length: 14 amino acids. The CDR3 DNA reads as TGTGCCAGCAGCCAAGGACAGTATAATGAAAAACTGTTTTTT. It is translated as CASSQGQYNEKLFF.

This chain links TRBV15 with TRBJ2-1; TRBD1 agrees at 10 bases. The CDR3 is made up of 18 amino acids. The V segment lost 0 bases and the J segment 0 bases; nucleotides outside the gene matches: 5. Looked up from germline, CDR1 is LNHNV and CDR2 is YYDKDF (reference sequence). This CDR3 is CATSRDGTGDRSYNEQFF. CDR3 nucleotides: TGTGCCACCAGCAGAGATGGGACAGGGGACCGCTCCTACAATGAGCAGTTCTTC.

The CDR3 protein is CAGQGTSNTGELFF. The CDR3 coding sequence is TGTGCCGGCCAGGGGACCTCGAACACCGGGGAGCTGTTTTTT. The chain is built from TRBV28 and TRBJ2-2; D is possibly TRBD1 (6 bases). There are 14 residues in the CDR3. CDR1 MDHEN and CDR2 SYDVKM come from the germline V gene. V lost 11 bases and J 0 bases, leaving 13 bases between the germline ends.

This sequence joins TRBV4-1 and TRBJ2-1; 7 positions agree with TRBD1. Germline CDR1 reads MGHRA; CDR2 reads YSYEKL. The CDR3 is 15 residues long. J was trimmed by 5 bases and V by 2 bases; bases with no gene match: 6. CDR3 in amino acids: CASSQFEGANNEQFF. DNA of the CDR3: TGCGCCAGCAGCCAATTTGAGGGGGCCAACAATGAGCAGTTCTTC.

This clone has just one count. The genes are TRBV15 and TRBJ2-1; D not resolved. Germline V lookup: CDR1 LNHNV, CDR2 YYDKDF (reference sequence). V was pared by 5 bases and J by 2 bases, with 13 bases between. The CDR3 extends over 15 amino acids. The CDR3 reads CATSEEGKTYNEQFF. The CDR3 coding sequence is TGTGCCACCAGCGAAGAAGGGAAAACCTACAATGAGCAGTTCTTC.

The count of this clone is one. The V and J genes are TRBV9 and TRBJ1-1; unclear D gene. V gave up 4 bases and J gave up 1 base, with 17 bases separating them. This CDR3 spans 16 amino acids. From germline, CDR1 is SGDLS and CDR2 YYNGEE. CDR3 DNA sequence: TGTGCCAGCAGCTTAAACCCCCAGGACCAGAACACTGAAGCTTTCTTT. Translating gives CASSLNPQDQNTEAFF.

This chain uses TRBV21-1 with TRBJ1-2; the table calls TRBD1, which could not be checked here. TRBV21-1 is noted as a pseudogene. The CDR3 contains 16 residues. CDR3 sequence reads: CASSKAGGRESRGYTF. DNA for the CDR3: TGTGCCAGCAGCAAAGCAGGCGGCAGGGAATCTCGGGGCTACACCTTC.

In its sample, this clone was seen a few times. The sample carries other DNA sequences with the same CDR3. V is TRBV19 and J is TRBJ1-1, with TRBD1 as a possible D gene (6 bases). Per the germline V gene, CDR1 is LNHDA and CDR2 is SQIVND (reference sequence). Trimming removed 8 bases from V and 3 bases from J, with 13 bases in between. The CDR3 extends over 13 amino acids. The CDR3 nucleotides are TGTGCCAGTCGGACAGCGGGTTACACTGAAGCTTTCTTT. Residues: CASRTAGYTEAFF.

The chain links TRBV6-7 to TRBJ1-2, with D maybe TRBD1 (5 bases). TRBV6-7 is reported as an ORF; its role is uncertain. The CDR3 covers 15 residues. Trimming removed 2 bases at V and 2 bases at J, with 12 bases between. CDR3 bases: TGTGCCAGCAGTTACGGTAGTACAGGAAACTATGGCTACACCTTC. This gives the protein CASSYGSTGNYGYTF.

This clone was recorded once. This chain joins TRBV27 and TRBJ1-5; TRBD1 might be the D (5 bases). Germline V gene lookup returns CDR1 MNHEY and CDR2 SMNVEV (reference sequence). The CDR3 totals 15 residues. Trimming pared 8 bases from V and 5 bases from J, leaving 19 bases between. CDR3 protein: CASGGLRDPHQPQHF. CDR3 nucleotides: TGTGCCAGCGGGGGACTTAGGGATCCTCATCAGCCCCAGCATTTT.

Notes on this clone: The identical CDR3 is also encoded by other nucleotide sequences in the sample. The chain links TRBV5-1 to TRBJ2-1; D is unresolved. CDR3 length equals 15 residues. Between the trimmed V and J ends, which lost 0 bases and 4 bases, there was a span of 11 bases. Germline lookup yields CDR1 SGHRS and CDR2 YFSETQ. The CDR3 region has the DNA TGCGCCAGCAGCTTGGAGGTAGGATGGTACAATGAGCAGTTCTTC. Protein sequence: CASSLEVGWYNEQFF.

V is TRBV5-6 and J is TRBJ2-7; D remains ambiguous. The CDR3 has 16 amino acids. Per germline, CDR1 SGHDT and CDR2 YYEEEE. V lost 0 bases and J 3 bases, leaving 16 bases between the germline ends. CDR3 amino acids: CASSLGAVSGNYEQYF. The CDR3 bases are TGTGCCAGCAGCTTGGGCGCGGTTTCGGGTAACTACGAGCAGTACTTC.

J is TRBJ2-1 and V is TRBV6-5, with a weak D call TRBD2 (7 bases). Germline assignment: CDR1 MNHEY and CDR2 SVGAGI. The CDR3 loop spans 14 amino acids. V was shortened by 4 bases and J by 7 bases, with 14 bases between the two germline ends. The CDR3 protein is CASSLGGGVNEQFF. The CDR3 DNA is TGTGCCAGCAGTTTGGGAGGGGGGGTGAATGAGCAGTTCTTC.

DNA for the CDR3: TGTGCCAGCAGCTGGGACCACTCCTACGAGCAGTACTTC. As protein: CASSWDHSYEQYF. V usage is TRBV27 and J usage is TRBJ2-7; tentatively, D is TRBD1 or TRBD2 (5 bases each). CDR3 length: 13 amino acids. Germline CDR1 is MNHEY and CDR2 is SMNVEV (reference sequence). V was shortened by 6 bases and J by 0 bases, with 9 bases between the two germline ends.

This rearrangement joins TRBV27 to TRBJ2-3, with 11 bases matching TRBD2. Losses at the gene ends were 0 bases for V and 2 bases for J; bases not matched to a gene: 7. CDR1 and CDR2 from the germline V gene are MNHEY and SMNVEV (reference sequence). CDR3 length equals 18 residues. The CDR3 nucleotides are TGTGCCAGCAGTTTATCGCTAGCGGGAGGCCTCTTCACAGATACGCAGTATTTT. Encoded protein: CASSLSLAGGLFTDTQYF.

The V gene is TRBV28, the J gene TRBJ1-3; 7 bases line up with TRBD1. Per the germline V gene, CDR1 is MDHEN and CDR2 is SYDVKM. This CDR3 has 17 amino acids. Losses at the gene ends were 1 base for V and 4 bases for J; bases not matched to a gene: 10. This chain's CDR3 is CASSLSVEQGQGNTIYF. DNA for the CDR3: TGTGCCAGCAGTTTATCCGTAGAACAGGGGCAAGGAAACACCATATATTTT.

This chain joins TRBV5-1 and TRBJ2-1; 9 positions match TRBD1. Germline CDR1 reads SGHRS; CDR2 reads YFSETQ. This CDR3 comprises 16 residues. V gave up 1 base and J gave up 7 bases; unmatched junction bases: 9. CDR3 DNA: TGCGCCAGCAGCTTGCCCCGGGACAGGGTAGAAAATGAGCAGTTCTTC. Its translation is CASSLPRDRVENEQFF.

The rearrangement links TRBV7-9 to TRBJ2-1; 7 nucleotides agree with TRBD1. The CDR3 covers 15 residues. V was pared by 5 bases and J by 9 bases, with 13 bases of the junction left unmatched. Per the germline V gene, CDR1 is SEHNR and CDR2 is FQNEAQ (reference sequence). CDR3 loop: CASSPRQGHYGEQFF. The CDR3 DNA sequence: TGTGCCAGCAGCCCTAGACAGGGCCACTACGGTGAGCAGTTCTTC.

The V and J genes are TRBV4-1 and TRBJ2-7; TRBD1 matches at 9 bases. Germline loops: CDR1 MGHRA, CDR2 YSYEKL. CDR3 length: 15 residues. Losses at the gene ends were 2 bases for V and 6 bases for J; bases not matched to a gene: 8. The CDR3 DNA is TGCGCCAGCAGCCAACGCGTCGCGGACAGGGGCGAGCAGTACTTC. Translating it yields CASSQRVADRGEQYF.

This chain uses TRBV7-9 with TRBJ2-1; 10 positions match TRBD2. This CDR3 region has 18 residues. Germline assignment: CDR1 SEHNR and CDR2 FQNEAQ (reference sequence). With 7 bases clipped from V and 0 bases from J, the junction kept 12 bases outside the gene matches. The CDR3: CASNVMPSGSASYNEQFF. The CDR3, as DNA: TGTGCCAGCAACGTAATGCCTAGCGGGAGCGCCTCCTACAATGAGCAGTTCTTC.

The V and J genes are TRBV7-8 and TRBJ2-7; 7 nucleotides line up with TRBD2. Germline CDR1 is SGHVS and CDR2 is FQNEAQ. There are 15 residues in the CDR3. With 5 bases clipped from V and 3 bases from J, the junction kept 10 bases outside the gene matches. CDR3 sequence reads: CASSQSGGSLYEQYF. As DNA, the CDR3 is TGTGCCAGCAGCCAGTCGGGCGGGAGTCTCTACGAGCAGTACTTC.

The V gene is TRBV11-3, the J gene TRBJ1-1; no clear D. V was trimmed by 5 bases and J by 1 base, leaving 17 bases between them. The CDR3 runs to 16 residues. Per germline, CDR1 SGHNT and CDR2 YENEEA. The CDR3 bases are TGTGCCAGCAGCCCGACCTCCGGCAGCCGGAACACTGAAGCTTTCTTT. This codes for CASSPTSGSRNTEAFF.

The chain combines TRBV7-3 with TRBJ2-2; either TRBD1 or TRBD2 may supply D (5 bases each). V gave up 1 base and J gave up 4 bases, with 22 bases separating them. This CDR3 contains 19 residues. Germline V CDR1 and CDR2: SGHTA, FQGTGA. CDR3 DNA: TGTGCCAGCAGCTTAATCGATGGTAGTCAACCAGGGAGCACCGGGGAGCTGTTTTTT. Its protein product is CASSLIDGSQPGSTGELFF. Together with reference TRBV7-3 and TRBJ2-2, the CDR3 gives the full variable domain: GAGVSQTPSNKVTEKGKYVELRCDPISGHTALYWYRQSLGQGPEFLIYFQGTGAADDSGLPNDRFFAVRPEGSVSTLKIQRTERGDSAVYLCASSLIDGSQPGSTGELFFGEGSRLTVL.